Below, 26 T cell receptor beta chains from the same sample are listed, as sequenced in a study of T cells and copy number aberrations in small-cell lung cancer. TCRdb keeps only in-frame clones here, not all; method: immunoSEQ multiplex PCR. This sample yields roughly 8,900 clones, of which about three quarters are seen a single time; under 35% belongs to the top ten. The specimen sequenced was normal tissue next to the tumor. The receptors here all came from a man aged 60 to 75 with small cell lung cancer.

The chain recombines TRBV4-1 with TRBJ2-1, with 10 bases fitting TRBD2. CDR3 length equals 16 residues. V shed 3 bases and J 8 bases; nucleotides not matched to a gene: 10. Germline loops: CDR1 MGHRA, CDR2 YSYEKL. The CDR3 DNA is TGCGCCAGCAGCCAGGTTCGAGCGGGAGGGCCTCATGAGCAGTTCTTC. As protein: CASSQVRAGGPHEQFF.

The chain recombines TRBV5-1 with TRBJ1-1; possibly TRBD1 for D (5 bases). The V gene lost 3 bases and the J gene lost 7 bases, with 16 bases spanning the gap. The germline CDR1 and CDR2 sequences are SGHRS and YFSETQ. The CDR3 totals 14 residues. In DNA form, the CDR3 reads TGCGCCAGCAGCTCGCCAAAGGGGTCCGGTGAAGCTTTCTTT. It translates to CASSSPKGSGEAFF.

This clone was found once. A much more abundant neighbour one base away suggests this may be a read error. Other DNA sequences in this specimen translate into the identical CDR3. The chain carries TRBV6-1 and TRBJ2-7; TRBD2 aligns across 7 bases. The trim removed 5 bases at V and 3 bases at J, leaving 10 bases unmatched. Per the germline V gene, CDR1 is MNHNS and CDR2 is SASEGT. This CDR3 comprises 15 residues. CDR3 coding DNA: TGTGCCAGCAGTCCTAGGACTAGTTCGGGCTACGAGCAGTACTTC. This gives the protein CASSPRTSSGYEQYF.

The rearrangement joins TRBV6-1 to TRBJ1-5, with D hard to call. V was trimmed by 8 bases and J by 5 bases, leaving 13 bases between them. The CDR3 is made up of 13 amino acids. The germline V gene encodes CDR1 MNHNS and CDR2 SASEGT. CDR3 protein: CASGVQEDQPQHF. CDR3 nucleotides: TGTGCCAGCGGGGTCCAAGAAGATCAGCCCCAGCATTTT.

V is TRBV19 and J is TRBJ1-2; tentative D call: TRBD1 (6 bases). Per the germline V gene, CDR1 is LNHDA and CDR2 is SQIVND (reference sequence). The CDR3 has 14 residues. Deletions cut 5 bases from V and 7 bases from J, with 17 bases between. The CDR3 coding sequence is TGTGCCAGTAGTGTGGACAGAGCCGCGAGTGGCTACACCTTC. It encodes CASSVDRAASGYTF. Full variable domain (outside the CDR3, taken from reference TRBV19 and TRBJ1-2): DGGITQSPKYLFRKEGQNVTLSCEQNLNHDAMYWYRQDPGQGLRLIYYSQIVNDFQKGDIAEGYSVSREKKESFPLTVTSAQKNPTAFYLCASSVDRAASGYTFGSGTRLTVV.

The J gene is TRBJ1-1, the V gene TRBV19, with D unresolved. Trimming left V 7 bases short and J 8 bases short, with 17 bases between. The CDR3 contains 13 residues. Per the germline V gene, CDR1 is LNHDA and CDR2 is SQIVND (reference sequence). CDR3 region: CASIGVMKSEAFF. Written as DNA, the CDR3 is TGTGCCAGTATTGGGGTCATGAAGTCGGAAGCTTTCTTT.

This clone was seen just once. V is TRBV28 and J is TRBJ1-2; D not resolved. Germline CDR1 and CDR2: MDHEN and SYDVKM. The length of the CDR3 is 14 residues. V lost 2 bases and J lost 4, with 11 bases in between. CDR3 sequence reads: CASSLVVGIYGYTF. The CDR3 nucleotides are TGTGCCAGCAGTTTAGTTGTGGGGATCTATGGCTACACCTTC.

The gene calls are TRBV9 and TRBJ2-1, with 7 nucleotides matching TRBD2. The V gene's germline CDR1 is SGDLS and CDR2 YYNGEE. V trimming: 0 bases; J trimming: 7 bases; junction bases outside the gene matches: 19. The CDR3 is 19 residues long. The chain's CDR3 is CASSVVPTPMAGEKNEQFF. The CDR3 DNA follows: TGTGCCAGCAGCGTAGTCCCCACCCCGATGGCGGGAGAGAAAAATGAGCAGTTCTTC.

The CDR3: CASSLARNQPQHF. The CDR3 region has the DNA TGTGCCAGCAGTTTAGCAAGGAATCAGCCCCAGCATTTT. The chain has TRBV27 and TRBJ1-5, with unresolved D. Germline values: CDR1 MNHEY, CDR2 SMNVEV (reference sequence). V lost 2 bases and J 4 bases, leaving 6 bases between the germline ends. The length of the CDR3 is 13 residues.

CDR3 in DNA: TGTGCCAGCAGTGAGGGGAGGGGGGACTATGGCTACACCTTC. It encodes CASSEGRGDYGYTF. The gene calls are TRBV2 and TRBJ1-2, with D perhaps TRBD1 (6 bases). Germline-derived CDR1 and CDR2 are SNHLY and FYNNEI. The CDR3 loop spans 14 amino acids. V lost 3 bases and J 3 bases, leaving 11 bases between the germline ends.

The chain employs TRBV4-2 and TRBJ2-1, with 10 nucleotides matching TRBD2. Germline V gives CDR1 LGHNA, CDR2 YNFKEQ. The CDR3 is 19 amino acids. The V and J ends lost 0 bases and 3 bases, in that order; junction bases with no gene match: 11. This chain's CDR3 is CASSQDWTSGSYLYNEQFF. The CDR3 DNA reads as TGTGCCAGCAGCCAAGATTGGACTAGCGGATCGTACCTCTACAATGAGCAGTTCTTC.

CDR3: CASTISGSGSYEQYF. CDR3 sequence (DNA): TGTGCCAGCACCATTAGCGGGAGTGGCTCCTACGAGCAGTACTTC. The chain uses TRBV2 and TRBJ2-7; 9 bases fit TRBD2. Trimming took 7 bases from V and 0 from J; bases not matched to a gene: 7. The CDR3 covers 15 residues. Germline CDR1 SNHLY, CDR2 FYNNEI.

The V and J genes are TRBV30 and TRBJ2-5, with D possibly being TRBD2 (5 bases). Germline V gene data show CDR1 as GTSNPN and CDR2 as SVGIG (reference sequence). CDR3 length: 12 amino acids. The V end lost 3 bases, the J end lost 3 bases, and 8 bases lay between the germline ends. CDR3 sequence: CAWSRREETQYF. For the CDR3, the DNA is TGTGCCTGGAGCCGGCGGGAAGAGACCCAGTACTTC.

The chain employs TRBV6-6 and TRBJ2-7; a weak D match, TRBD1 (7 bases). Deletions cut 7 bases from V and 7 bases from J, with 20 bases between. The CDR3 length is 14 residues. The V gene's germline CDR1 is MNHNY and CDR2 SVGAGI (reference sequence). The CDR3 protein is CASTQGGGVYEQYF. The CDR3 DNA is TGTGCCAGCACCCAGGGGGGAGGAGTGTATGAGCAGTACTTC.

The chain is built from TRBV7-9 and TRBJ2-5, with 7 positions matching TRBD1. V lost 6 bases to trimming and J lost 2 bases; unmatched junction nucleotides: 6. The CDR3 totals 14 residues. Germline assignment: CDR1 SEHNR and CDR2 FQNEAQ (reference sequence). The CDR3 is CASSPGQRQETQYF. CDR3 DNA: TGTGCCAGCAGTCCGGGACAGAGACAAGAGACCCAGTACTTC.

A single count supports this clone. This chain joins TRBV11-2 and TRBJ1-1; D not resolved. The CDR3 sequence is 12 residues long. In germline, CDR1 is SGHAT, CDR2 FQNNGV. The V end was cut by 5 bases, the J end by 6 bases, with 10 bases between. The CDR3 loop reads CASSPFGAEAFF. The CDR3 region has the DNA TGTGCCAGCAGCCCCTTCGGGGCTGAAGCTTTCTTT.

The CDR3 loop reads CASSLAPGPTGGNGYTF. The CDR3 nucleotides are TGTGCCAGCAGCTTAGCCCCAGGCCCGACAGGGGGCAATGGCTACACCTTC. J is TRBJ1-2 and V is TRBV7-8; 10 bases agree with TRBD1. Losses at the gene ends were 0 bases for V and 6 bases for J; bases not matched to a gene: 10. CDR1 and CDR2 from the germline V gene are SGHVS and FQNEAQ. This CDR3 is 17 amino acids long.

V usage is TRBV18 and J usage is TRBJ1-1; D uncertain. The CDR3 length is 15 residues. V was shortened by 3 bases and J by 0 bases, with 11 bases between the two germline ends. The V gene's germline CDR1 is KGHSH and CDR2 LQKENI. The DNA of the CDR3 is TGTGCCAGCTCACCGGCCTCGGTCATGAACACTGAAGCTTTCTTT. As protein: CASSPASVMNTEAFF.

The chain is built from TRBV13 and TRBJ1-2; 9 bases map to TRBD1. The CDR3 has 16 amino acids. The V segment lost 2 bases and the J segment 7 bases; nucleotides outside the gene matches: 11. Germline CDR1 and CDR2: PRHDT and FYEKMQ (reference sequence). The CDR3: CASSLYQDRGRSGYTF. DNA of the CDR3: TGTGCCAGCAGCTTATATCAGGACAGGGGACGGAGTGGCTACACCTTC.

The chain has TRBV18 and TRBJ1-5; D is uncertain. V lost 3 bases and J 4 bases, leaving 13 bases between the germline ends. The CDR3 runs to 15 residues. Germline CDR1 and CDR2: KGHSH and LQKENI. DNA for the CDR3: TGTGCCAGCTCACCTGGTTCAGGACCTAATCAGCCCCAGCATTTT. It yields the protein CASSPGSGPNQPQHF.

V and J are TRBV20-1 and TRBJ2-3; no definite D call. Trimming stripped 6 bases from V and 2 bases from J, with 3 bases between. Germline values: CDR1 DFQATT, CDR2 SNEGSKA (reference sequence). The CDR3 has 10 amino acids. The CDR3 DNA reads as TGCAGTGCAACCACAGATACGCAGTATTTT. Protein: CSATTDTQYF.

The V and J genes are TRBV18 and TRBJ2-5, with 8 bases matching TRBD2. Germline V lookup: CDR1 KGHSH, CDR2 LQKENI. This CDR3 contains 16 residues. V lost 3 bases, J lost 5 bases, and 11 bases stayed unmatched. CDR3 bases: TGTGCCAGCTCACCCTCAAAAGTAGCGGGATTTGAGACCCAGTACTTC. It translates to CASSPSKVAGFETQYF. The variable domain in full, completed from reference TRBV18 and TRBJ2-5, reads NAGVMQNPRHLVRRRGQEARLRCSPMKGHSHVYWYRQLPEEGLKFMVYLQKENIIDESGMPKERFSAEFPKEGPSILRIQQVVRGDSAAYFCASSPSKVAGFETQYFGPGTRLLVL.

This clone came up a few times. The chain links TRBV6-5 to TRBJ2-2, with a tentative D call TRBD1 (5 bases). V lost 6 bases and J 1 base, leaving 9 bases between the germline ends. The CDR3 has 14 amino acids. Looked up from germline, CDR1 is MNHEY and CDR2 is SVGAGI. In nucleotides, the CDR3 is TGTGCCAGCAGGCCCACAGGGAACACCGGGGAGCTGTTTTTT. Translated, it gives CASRPTGNTGELFF.

The V gene is TRBV14, the J gene TRBJ2-5; 7 bases are a match to TRBD1. This CDR3 is built from 13 residues. V shed 4 bases, J shed 7 bases, and the junction held 6 bases outside the gene matches. Germline CDR1 and CDR2: SGHDN and FVKESK. CDR3 region: CASSRQGPWTQYF. For the CDR3, the DNA is TGTGCCAGCAGCCGACAGGGACCCTGGACCCAGTACTTC.

The chain recombines TRBV5-6 with TRBJ2-7; either TRBD1 or TRBD2 may supply D (5 bases each). The CDR3 covers 14 residues. V gave up 2 bases and J gave up 0 bases, with 9 bases separating them. Per germline, CDR1 SGHDT and CDR2 YYEEEE. CDR3 protein: CASSFGTASYEQYF. CDR3 nucleotides: TGTGCCAGCAGCTTCGGGACGGCCTCCTACGAGCAGTACTTC.

Only one count was recorded for this clone. The rearrangement joins TRBV28 to TRBJ1-1; weak D call: TRBD1 (5 bases). CDR3 size: 13 residues. CDR1 and CDR2 from the germline V gene are MDHEN and SYDVKM. V dropped 5 bases and J dropped 11 bases, with 18 bases sitting between them. The CDR3 loop reads CASSPPDTPRAFF. The CDR3 coding sequence is TGTGCCAGCAGTCCCCCGGACACGCCACGCGCTTTCTTT.